The present TCR beta chain was sequenced within a study of monozygotic twins with inflammatory bowel disease. From the 5' RACE reads, TCRdb lists one entry per CDR3 protein and no DNA. The ten top clones account for under 2.5%, within a sample of approximately 340,000 distinct CDR3 sequences. The CDR3 spans 16 residues. CDR1 is MDHEN and CDR2 is SYDVKM in the germline V gene. The origin of this receptor is a human donor with ulcerative colitis or Crohn's disease, or a healthy co-twin of an affected twin (not recorded which). The sequenced material came from blood. The rearrangement joins TRBV28 to TRBJ1-1. Here the CDR3 reads CASRPIKTLMNTEAFF.